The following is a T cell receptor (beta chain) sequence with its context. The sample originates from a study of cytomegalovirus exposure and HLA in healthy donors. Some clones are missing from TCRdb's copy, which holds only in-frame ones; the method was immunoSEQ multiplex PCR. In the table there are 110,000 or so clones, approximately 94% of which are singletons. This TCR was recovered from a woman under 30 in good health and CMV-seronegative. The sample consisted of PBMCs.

CDR3 sequence: CASSDPGQIYGYTF. CDR3 in DNA: TGTGCCAGCAGTGACCCGGGACAGATCTATGGCTACACCTTC. V gene TRBV6-1 combines with J gene TRBJ1-2, with 7 bases that match TRBD1. J lost 4 bases, V lost 3 bases, and 5 bases had no gene match. The CDR3 length is 14 residues. Germline V gene lookup returns CDR1 MNHNS and CDR2 SASEGT.